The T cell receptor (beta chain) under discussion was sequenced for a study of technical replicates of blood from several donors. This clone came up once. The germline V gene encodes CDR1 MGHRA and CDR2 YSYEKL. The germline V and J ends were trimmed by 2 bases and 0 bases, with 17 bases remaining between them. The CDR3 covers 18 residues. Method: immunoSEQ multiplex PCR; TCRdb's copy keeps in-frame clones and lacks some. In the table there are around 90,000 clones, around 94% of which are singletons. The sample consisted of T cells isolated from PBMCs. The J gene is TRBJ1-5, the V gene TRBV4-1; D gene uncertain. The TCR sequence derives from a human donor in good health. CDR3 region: CASSQNPPGRDSNQPQHF. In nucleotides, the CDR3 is TGCGCCAGCAGCCAAAACCCGCCGGGAAGGGATAGCAATCAGCCCCAGCATTTT.